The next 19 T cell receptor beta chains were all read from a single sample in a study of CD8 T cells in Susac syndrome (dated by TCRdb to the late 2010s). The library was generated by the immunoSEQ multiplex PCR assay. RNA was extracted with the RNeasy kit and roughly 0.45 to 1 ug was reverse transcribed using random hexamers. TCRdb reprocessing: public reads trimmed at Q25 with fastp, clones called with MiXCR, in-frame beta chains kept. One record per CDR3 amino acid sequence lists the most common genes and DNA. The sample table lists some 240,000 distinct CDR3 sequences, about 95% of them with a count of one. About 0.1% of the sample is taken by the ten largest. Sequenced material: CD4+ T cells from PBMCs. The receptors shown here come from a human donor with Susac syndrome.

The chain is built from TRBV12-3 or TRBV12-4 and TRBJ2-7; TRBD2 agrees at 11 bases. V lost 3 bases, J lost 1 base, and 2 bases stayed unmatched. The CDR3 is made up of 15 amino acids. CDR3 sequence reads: CASSLGLAASYEQYF. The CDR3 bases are TGTGCCAGCAGTTTGGGACTAGCGGCATCCTACGAGCAGTACTTC.

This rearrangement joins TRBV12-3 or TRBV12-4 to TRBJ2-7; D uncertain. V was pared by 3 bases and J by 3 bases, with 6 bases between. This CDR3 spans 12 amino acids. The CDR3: CASSFQFYEQYF. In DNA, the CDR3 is TGTGCCAGCAGTTTCCAATTCTACGAGCAGTACTTC.

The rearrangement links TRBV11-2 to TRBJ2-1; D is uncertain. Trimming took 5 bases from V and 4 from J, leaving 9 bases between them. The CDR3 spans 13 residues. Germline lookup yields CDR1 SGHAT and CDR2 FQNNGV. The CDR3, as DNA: TGTGCCAGCAGCCCTAACGGGTACAATGAGCAGTTCTTC. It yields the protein CASSPNGYNEQFF. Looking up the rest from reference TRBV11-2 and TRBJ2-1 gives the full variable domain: EAGVAQSPRYKIIEKRQSVAFWCNPISGHATLYWYQQILGQGPKLLIQFQNNGVVDDSQLPKDRFSAERLKGVDSTLKIQPAKLEDSAVYLCASSPNGYNEQFFGPGTRLTVL.

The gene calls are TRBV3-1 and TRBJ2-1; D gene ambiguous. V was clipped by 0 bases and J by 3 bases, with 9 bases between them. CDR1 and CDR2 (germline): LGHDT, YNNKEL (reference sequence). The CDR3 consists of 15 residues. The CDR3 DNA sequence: TGTGCCAGCAGCCAAGATGGGGTCAGCTACAATGAGCAGTTCTTC. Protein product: CASSQDGVSYNEQFF.

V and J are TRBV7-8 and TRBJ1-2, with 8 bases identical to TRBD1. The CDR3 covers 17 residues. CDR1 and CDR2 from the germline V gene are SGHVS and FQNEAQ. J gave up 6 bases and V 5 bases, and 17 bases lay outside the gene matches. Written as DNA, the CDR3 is TGTGCCAGCAGCGAACGTCCCGGGACAGGAAATCAGCATGGCTACACCTTC. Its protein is CASSERPGTGNQHGYTF.

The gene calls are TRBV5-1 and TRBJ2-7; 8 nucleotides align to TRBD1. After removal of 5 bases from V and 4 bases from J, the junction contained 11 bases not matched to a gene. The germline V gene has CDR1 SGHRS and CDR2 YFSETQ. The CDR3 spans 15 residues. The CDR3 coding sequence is TGCGCCAGCAGTGAGACAGGGGACGTTTCGTACGAGCAGTACTTC. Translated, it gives CASSETGDVSYEQYF.

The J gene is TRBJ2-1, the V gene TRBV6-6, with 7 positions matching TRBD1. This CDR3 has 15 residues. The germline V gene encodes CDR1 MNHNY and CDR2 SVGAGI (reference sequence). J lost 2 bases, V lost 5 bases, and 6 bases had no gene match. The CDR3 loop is CASSPIGTAYNEQFF. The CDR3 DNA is TGTGCCAGCAGTCCAATAGGGACAGCCTACAATGAGCAGTTCTTC.

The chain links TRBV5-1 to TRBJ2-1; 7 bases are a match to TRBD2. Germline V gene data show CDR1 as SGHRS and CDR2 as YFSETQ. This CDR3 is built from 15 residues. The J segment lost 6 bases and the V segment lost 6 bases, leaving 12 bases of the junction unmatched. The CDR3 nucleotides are TGCGCCAGCATCGGGGAGGGACTAAGGGCCAATGAGCAGTTCTTC. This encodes CASIGEGLRANEQFF. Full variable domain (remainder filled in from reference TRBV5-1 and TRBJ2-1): KAGVTQTPRYLIKTRGQQVTLSCSPISGHRSVSWYQQTPGQGLQFLFEYFSETQRNKGNFPGRFSGRQFSNSRSEMNVSTLELGDSALYLCASIGEGLRANEQFFGPGTRLTVL.

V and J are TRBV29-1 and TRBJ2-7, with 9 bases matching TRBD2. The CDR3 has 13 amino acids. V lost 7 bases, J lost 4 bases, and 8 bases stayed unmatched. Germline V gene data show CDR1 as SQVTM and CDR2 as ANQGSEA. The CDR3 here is CSGGSGSRYEQYF. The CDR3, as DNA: TGCAGCGGCGGTAGCGGGAGCCGGTACGAGCAGTACTTC.

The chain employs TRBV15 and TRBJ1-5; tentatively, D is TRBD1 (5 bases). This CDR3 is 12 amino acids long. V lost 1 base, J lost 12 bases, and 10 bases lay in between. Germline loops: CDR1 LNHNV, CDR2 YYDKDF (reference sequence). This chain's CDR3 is CATSRADSYQHF. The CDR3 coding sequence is TGTGCCACCAGCAGAGCAGACAGTTACCAGCATTTT. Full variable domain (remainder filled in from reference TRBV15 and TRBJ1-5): DAMVIQNPRYQVTQFGKPVTLSCSQTLNHNVMYWYQQKSSQAPKLLFHYYDKDFNNEADTPDNFQSRRPNTSFCFLDIRSPGLGDTAMYLCATSRADSYQHFGDGTRLSIL.

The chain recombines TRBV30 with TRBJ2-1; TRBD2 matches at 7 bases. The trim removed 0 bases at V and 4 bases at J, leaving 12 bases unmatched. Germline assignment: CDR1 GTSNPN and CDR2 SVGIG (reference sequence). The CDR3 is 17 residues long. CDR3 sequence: CAWSVPWGGGRYNEQFF. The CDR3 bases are TGTGCCTGGAGTGTACCCTGGGGGGGAGGGAGATACAATGAGCAGTTCTTC.

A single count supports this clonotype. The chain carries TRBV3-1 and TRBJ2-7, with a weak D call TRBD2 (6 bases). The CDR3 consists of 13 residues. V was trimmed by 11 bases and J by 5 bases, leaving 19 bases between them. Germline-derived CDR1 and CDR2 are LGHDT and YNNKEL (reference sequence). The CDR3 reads CASGFGRPHEQYF. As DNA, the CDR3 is TGTGCCTCCGGGTTCGGGAGACCCCACGAGCAGTACTTC.

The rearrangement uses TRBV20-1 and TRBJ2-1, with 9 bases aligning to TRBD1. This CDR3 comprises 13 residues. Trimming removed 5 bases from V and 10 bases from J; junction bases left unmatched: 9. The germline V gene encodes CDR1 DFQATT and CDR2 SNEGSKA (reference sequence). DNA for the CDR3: TGCAGTGCTGGGACAGGGAGTCGTAGGGAGCAGTTCTTC. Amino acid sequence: CSAGTGSRREQFF.

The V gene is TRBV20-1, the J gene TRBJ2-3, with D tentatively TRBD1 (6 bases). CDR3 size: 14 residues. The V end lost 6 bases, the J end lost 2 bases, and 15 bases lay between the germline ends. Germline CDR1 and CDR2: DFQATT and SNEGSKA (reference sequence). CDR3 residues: CSAPPGQPTDTQYF. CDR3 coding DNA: TGCAGTGCCCCCCCGGGACAACCCACAGATACGCAGTATTTT.

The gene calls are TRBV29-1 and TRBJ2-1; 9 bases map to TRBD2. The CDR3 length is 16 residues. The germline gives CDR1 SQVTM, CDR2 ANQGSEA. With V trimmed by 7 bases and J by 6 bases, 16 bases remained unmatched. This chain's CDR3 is CSAGRLAAFFGNEQFF. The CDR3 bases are TGCAGCGCTGGCAGACTAGCGGCTTTCTTTGGCAATGAGCAGTTCTTC.

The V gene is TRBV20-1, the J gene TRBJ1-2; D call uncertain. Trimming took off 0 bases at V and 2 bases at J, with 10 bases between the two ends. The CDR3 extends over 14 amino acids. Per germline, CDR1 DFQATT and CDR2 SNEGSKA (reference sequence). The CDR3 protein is CSARDTPGNYGYTF. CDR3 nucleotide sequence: TGCAGTGCTAGAGATACTCCGGGCAACTATGGCTACACCTTC.

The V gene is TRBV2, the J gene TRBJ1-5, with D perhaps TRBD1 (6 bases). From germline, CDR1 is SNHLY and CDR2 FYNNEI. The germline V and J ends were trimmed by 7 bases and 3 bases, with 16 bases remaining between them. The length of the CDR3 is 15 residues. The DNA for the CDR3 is TGTGCCAGCAAACACTCAGGACAGCTCAATCAGCCCCAGCATTTT. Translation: CASKHSGQLNQPQHF.

This CDR3 is CASSLRGYSGNTIYF. DNA for the CDR3: TGTGCCAGCAGTTTAAGGGGGTACTCTGGAAACACCATATATTTT. V is TRBV28 and J is TRBJ1-3, with TRBD1 as a possible D gene (6 bases). The germline V gene has CDR1 MDHEN and CDR2 SYDVKM. Trimming removed 2 bases from V and 0 bases from J, with 8 bases in between. CDR3 length equals 15 residues.

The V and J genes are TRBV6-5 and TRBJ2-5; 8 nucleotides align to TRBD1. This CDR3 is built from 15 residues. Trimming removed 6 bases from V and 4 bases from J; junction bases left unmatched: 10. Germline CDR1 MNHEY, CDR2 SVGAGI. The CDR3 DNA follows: TGTGCCAGCAGACGGACAGGGTACCCCGGAGAGACCCAGTACTTC. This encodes CASRRTGYPGETQYF.